This is a list of T cell receptor beta chains from one sample in a study of T cells in Graves' hyperthyroidism and ophthalmopathy. TCRdb reprocessed the multiplex PCR reads with MiXCR, giving one entry per CDR3 protein. The data show approximately 400,000 distinct CDR3 sequences, approximately 14% seen once. Sequencing was done on a sample of blood. All receptors come from a woman aged 18-29 years with Graves' hyperthyroidism that later progressed to Graves' ophthalmopathy. Each CDR3 is given with its conserved first and last residue. The order of the fields is D gene, clone size, J gene, V gene, CDR3 DNA, CDR3 protein. A D gene is named only where the DNA matches it firmly. Clone size is not always given. Where it is, it says once, few, many or a class for expanded clones.

-	-	TRBJ2-1	TRBV9	TGTGCCAGCAGCGTAGGTGGGTACAGTCAGGAGTTCTTC	CASSVGGYSQEFF
-	many	TRBJ2-1	TRBV28	TGTGCCAGCAGTTTACTAGCGATCAATGAGCAGTTCTTC	CASSLLAINEQFF
TRBD2	many	TRBJ2-4	TRBV7-2	TGTGCCAGCAGCTTAGGACTAGCGGGGGGGTTACAGGGCAAAAACATTCAGTACTTC	CASSLGLAGGLQGKNIQYF
-	many	TRBJ2-7	TRBV6-1	TGTGCCAGCGGTTTGCGAGGGGGCTACGAGCAGTACTTC	CASGLRGGYEQYF
-	many	TRBJ2-7	TRBV5-1	TGCGCCAGCAGCTCCTCGTCGTACTACGAGCAGTACTTC	CASSSSSYYEQYF
-	many	TRBJ1-2	TRBV9	TGTGCCAGCAGCGTGGCCACAACCTATGGCTACACCTTC	CASSVATTYGYTF
-	few	TRBJ2-2	TRBV29-1	TGCAGCGTTGAATTCGGTACGAACACCGGGGAGCTGTTTTTT	CSVEFGTNTGELFF
-	few	TRBJ2-5	TRBV4-2	TGTGCCAGCAGCCAAGAAGTAGGAGCGCAAGAGACCCAGTACTTC	CASSQEVGAQETQYF
-	-	TRBJ2-5	TRBV6-2/TRBV6-3	TGTGCCAGCCAGGGGACGCCCCCAGAGACCCAGTACTTC	CASQGTPPETQYF
-	-	TRBJ2-1	TRBV9	TGTGCCAGCAGCGTAGGTGAGGCTTCCTACAATGAGCAGTTCTTC	CASSVGEASYNEQFF